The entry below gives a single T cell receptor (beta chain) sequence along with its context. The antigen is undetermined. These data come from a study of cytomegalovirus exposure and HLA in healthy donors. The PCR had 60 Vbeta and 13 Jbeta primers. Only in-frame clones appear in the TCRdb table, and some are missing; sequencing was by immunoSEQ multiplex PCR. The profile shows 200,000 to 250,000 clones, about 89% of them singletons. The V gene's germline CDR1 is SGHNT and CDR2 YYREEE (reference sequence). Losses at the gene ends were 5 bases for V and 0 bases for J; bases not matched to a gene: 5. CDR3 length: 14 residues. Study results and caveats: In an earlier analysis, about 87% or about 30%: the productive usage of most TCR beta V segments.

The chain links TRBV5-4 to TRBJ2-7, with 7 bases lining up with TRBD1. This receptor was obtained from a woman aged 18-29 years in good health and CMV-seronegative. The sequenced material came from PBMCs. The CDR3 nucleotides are TGTGCCAGCAGTTTCAGGACAGGCTCCTACGAGCAGTACTTC. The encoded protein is CASSFRTGSYEQYF.